A single T cell receptor (beta chain) is shown here with its context. As yet, its antigen is unknown. The sample belongs to a study of metastatic and nonmetastatic thyroid tumors. Study overall: Peripheral blood and tumor or nodule samples from malignant and benign thyroid patients were compared. Study observations and caveats: Reportedly, malignant thyroid tumors had significantly higher TCR beta diversity than benign nodules, in blood and tumor.

V shed 5 bases and J shed 3 bases, with 16 bases lying between them. This CDR3 spans 16 amino acids. Germline lookup yields CDR1 SGHAT and CDR2 FQDESV (reference sequence). Thyroid surgery was performed in patients who had received no treatment beforehand. TCRdb reanalyzed the PCR reads via MiXCR. The profile covers fewer than 70,000 clones, with roughly 30% appearing a single time and about 15% taken by the ten largest. This chain connects TRBV11-1 to TRBJ2-2, with a tentative D call TRBD2 (7 bases). The sequenced material came from blood. This sequence originates from a female donor with papillary thyroid cancer or a benign thyroid nodule (not recorded which). Some clones in this sample may be carry-over from other donors' samples. The CDR3 DNA follows: TGTGCCAGCAGCCCGCCGGGGGGCAGAGACACCGGGGAGCTGTTTTTT. Translation: CASSPPGGRDTGELFF. The full variable domain, in which reference TRBV11-1 and TRBJ2-2 provide the parts outside the CDR3, is EAEVAQSPRYKITEKSQAVAFWCDPISGHATLYWYRQILGQGPELLVQFQDESVVDDSQLPKDRFSAERLKGVDSTLKIQPAELGDSAMYLCASSPPGGRDTGELFFGEGSRLTVL.